The next 30 T cell receptor beta chains were all read from a single sample in a study of blood T cell repertoires in COVID-19. Sequencing used immunoSEQ multiplex PCR; TCRdb keeps in-frame clones, though not all of them. In the table there are about 440,000 clones, around 89% of which are singletons. Sequencing was carried out using peripheral blood. The origin of the receptors is a woman aged 45-59 years with COVID-19, enrolled during active disease.

The V call is TRBV7-9, the J call TRBJ1-1, with D unresolved. The V gene lost 5 bases and the J gene lost 6 bases, with 10 bases spanning the gap. The V gene's germline CDR1 is SEHNR and CDR2 FQNEAQ (reference sequence). This CDR3 is built from 12 residues. CDR3 region: CASSPVGSEAFF. The CDR3 DNA sequence: TGTGCCAGCAGCCCCGTCGGGTCTGAAGCTTTCTTT.

The V and J genes are TRBV5-1 and TRBJ2-7; no clear D. The CDR3 runs to 15 residues. V was shortened by 1 base and J by 3 bases, with 14 bases between the two germline ends. From germline, CDR1 is SGHRS and CDR2 YFSETQ. The DNA of the CDR3 is TGCGCCAGCAGCTTGAGCCGTCGGTCGGGCTACGAGCAGTACTTC. This encodes CASSLSRRSGYEQYF.

The chain joins TRBV28 to TRBJ1-2, with D possibly TRBD1 on 6 matching bases. The CDR3 loop spans 13 amino acids. Germline CDR1 MDHEN, CDR2 SYDVKM. The V end was cut by 6 bases, the J end by 4 bases, with 12 bases between. The CDR3 loop reads CASRGGGSYGYTF. CDR3 nucleotide sequence: TGTGCCAGCAGGGGAGGGGGGAGCTATGGCTACACCTTC.

This sequence joins TRBV7-2 and TRBJ2-3; 9 positions match TRBD2. Germline V CDR1 and CDR2: SGHTA, FQGNSA. The CDR3 has 16 amino acids. The trim removed 1 base at V and 4 bases at J, leaving 6 bases unmatched. This CDR3 is CASSLGGGEGADTQYF. Written as DNA, the CDR3 is TGTGCCAGCAGCTTAGGCGGGGGGGAGGGGGCAGATACGCAGTATTTT.

The genes are TRBV30 and TRBJ2-3; D might be TRBD2 (7 bases). The CDR3 sequence is 14 residues long. Trimming stripped 0 bases from V and 7 bases from J, with 14 bases between. Germline V gene sequence: CDR1 GTSNPN, CDR2 SVGIG (reference sequence). In nucleotides, the CDR3 is TGTGCCTGGAGTGTAGGGGGGGCGACGCATACGCAGTATTTT. Its protein product is CAWSVGGATHTQYF.

V gene TRBV18 combines with J gene TRBJ1-2, with 7 bases matching TRBD1. The ends lost 4 bases at V and 4 bases at J; junction bases unmatched: 12. The CDR3 length is 16 residues. The germline gives CDR1 KGHSH, CDR2 LQKENI. CDR3 amino acids: CASSLSGTDSFYGYTF. CDR3 in DNA: TGTGCCAGCTCACTATCCGGGACAGACAGTTTCTATGGCTACACCTTC.

The chain recombines TRBV6-5 with TRBJ1-2; possible D gene TRBD1, 6 bases. CDR3 length equals 16 residues. Trimming shortened V by 3 bases and J by 4 bases, and 18 bases separated the two germline ends. Germline V lookup: CDR1 MNHEY, CDR2 SVGAGI. The CDR3 protein is CASSYRTAQQAYGYTF. The DNA for the CDR3 is TGTGCCAGCAGTTATCGGACAGCCCAGCAGGCCTATGGCTACACCTTC.

CDR3 sequence: CASSVGGGVYGYTF. DNA of the CDR3: TGTGCCAGCAGCGTAGGAGGGGGGGTTTATGGCTACACCTTC. The chain recombines TRBV9 with TRBJ1-2, with a tentative D call TRBD1 (6 bases). The CDR3 length is 14 residues. V was cut by 0 bases and J by 5 bases, with 11 bases left in between. Germline CDR1 reads SGDLS; CDR2 reads YYNGEE.

The V and J genes are TRBV7-9 and TRBJ1-4; D gene uncertain. V was cut by 3 bases and J by 9 bases, with 8 bases left in between. Germline V lookup: CDR1 SEHNR, CDR2 FQNEAQ (reference sequence). This CDR3 contains 12 residues. CDR3 residues: CASSLPDKKLFF. DNA for the CDR3: TGTGCCAGCAGCTTGCCAGACAAAAAACTGTTTTTT.

Note on this clone: The sample has other DNA sequences that encode this CDR3 too. This sequence joins TRBV5-1 and TRBJ2-1; D remains ambiguous. Per germline, CDR1 SGHRS and CDR2 YFSETQ. This CDR3 spans 14 amino acids. The V gene lost 2 bases and the J gene lost 2 bases, with 8 bases spanning the gap. The DNA of the CDR3 is TGCGCCAGCAGCTTAGGCCAGGCCTACAATGAGCAGTTCTTC. This gives the protein CASSLGQAYNEQFF.

The genes are TRBV15 and TRBJ1-2; no clear D gene. CDR3 size: 18 residues. Trimming removed 0 bases at V and 3 bases at J, with 20 bases between. Germline CDR1 is LNHNV and CDR2 is YYDKDF (reference sequence). CDR3 in amino acids: CATSRDNILVQAYYGYTF. CDR3 nucleotide sequence: TGTGCCACCAGCAGAGATAACATTCTCGTGCAGGCCTACTATGGCTACACCTTC.

CDR3 nucleotide sequence: TGTGCCGCCCCTAGGGGGACCACTGAAGCTTTCTTT. Its translation: CAAPRGTTEAFF. V is TRBV30 and J is TRBJ1-1, with D possibly TRBD1 on 6 matching bases. This CDR3 is 12 amino acids long. Germline V gene sequence: CDR1 GTSNPN, CDR2 SVGIG (reference sequence). V gave up 8 bases and J gave up 4 bases, with 14 bases separating them.

Here the CDR3 DNA reads TGTGCCAGCAGCTCTGGGACTTACAATGAGCAGTTCTTC. Protein: CASSSGTYNEQFF. V usage is TRBV7-9 and J usage is TRBJ2-1; D is perhaps TRBD2 (6 bases). The V gene's germline CDR1 is SEHNR and CDR2 FQNEAQ (reference sequence). The CDR3 length is 13 residues. Trimming removed 4 bases at V and 4 bases at J, with 8 bases between.

The V call is TRBV29-1, the J call TRBJ1-1, with D unresolved. Germline lookup yields CDR1 SQVTM and CDR2 ANQGSEA. The ends were cut back, 4 bases at V and 3 bases at J, with 12 bases in the middle. CDR3 length: 13 amino acids. The CDR3 sequence: CSVVEGGYTEAFF. In nucleotides, the CDR3 is TGCAGCGTTGTAGAAGGCGGATACACTGAAGCTTTCTTT. Drawing the rest from reference TRBV29-1 and TRBJ1-1, the complete variable domain is SAVISQKPSRDICQRGTSLTIQCQVDSQVTMMFWYRQQPGQSLTLIATANQGSEATYESGFVIDKFPISRPNLTFSTLTVSNMSPEDSSIYLCSVVEGGYTEAFFGQGTRLTVV.

Worth noting for this clone: In the same sample, other DNA sequences code for this CDR3. The genes are TRBV5-1 and TRBJ2-6; perhaps TRBD2 as D (5 bases). Trimming pared 0 bases from V and 4 bases from J, leaving 8 bases between. Germline V gene sequence: CDR1 SGHRS, CDR2 YFSETQ. The length of the CDR3 is 15 residues. CDR3 residues: CASSLVGSGANVLTF. CDR3 bases: TGCGCCAGCAGCTTGGTAGGGAGCGGGGCCAACGTCCTGACTTTC.

This clone was detected only once. The CDR3 sequence: CAISEVGDSPLHF. The CDR3 bases are TGTGCCATCAGTGAAGTAGGGGATTCACCCCTCCACTTT. The J gene is TRBJ1-6, the V gene TRBV10-3, with TRBD1 as a possible D gene (5 bases). The CDR3 runs to 13 residues. Germline CDR1 ENHRY, CDR2 SYGVKD. Trimming removed 3 bases from V and 8 bases from J, with 8 bases in between.

This chain joins TRBV7-3 and TRBJ2-5; possible D gene TRBD1, 6 bases. Germline V gene lookup returns CDR1 SGHTA and CDR2 FQGTGA. V was pared by 5 bases and J by 0 bases, with 10 bases between. This CDR3 spans 14 amino acids. The CDR3: CASSPQGYQETQYF. The CDR3, as DNA: TGTGCCAGCAGCCCGCAGGGGTACCAAGAGACCCAGTACTTC.

V usage is TRBV5-1 and J usage is TRBJ2-5; D possibly corresponds to TRBD1 (6 bases). V lost 4 bases to trimming and J lost 1 base, with 17 bases between them. Germline CDR1 reads SGHRS; CDR2 reads YFSETQ. The CDR3 length is 16 residues. The CDR3 DNA is TGCGCCAGCAGCCGTAACGGACAGCCGAGCCAAGAGACCCAGTACTTC. Its translation is CASSRNGQPSQETQYF.

This sequence joins TRBV11-2 and TRBJ2-1; 9 bases align to TRBD2. Per germline, CDR1 SGHAT and CDR2 FQNNGV. V lost 4 bases, J lost 4 bases, and 2 bases stayed unmatched. The CDR3 extends over 14 amino acids. The chain's CDR3 is CASSWAGGYNEQFF. The CDR3 DNA follows: TGTGCCAGCAGCTGGGCGGGGGGGTACAATGAGCAGTTCTTC.

The rearrangement links TRBV27 to TRBJ1-2; 11 bases agree with TRBD1. V shed 5 bases, J shed 8 bases, and the junction held 10 bases outside the gene matches. The CDR3 spans 15 residues. Germline CDR1 and CDR2: MNHEY and SMNVEV (reference sequence). The CDR3 spells CASSLAGQGARGYTF. CDR3 DNA sequence: TGTGCCAGCAGTCTCGCAGGACAGGGGGCGCGGGGCTACACCTTC.

The chain employs TRBV19 and TRBJ1-5; possible D gene TRBD1, 6 bases. Germline loops: CDR1 LNHDA, CDR2 SQIVND (reference sequence). This CDR3 is 14 amino acids long. Trimming took off 5 bases at V and 3 bases at J, with 11 bases between the two ends. The CDR3 sequence: CASSPDRNNQPQHF. DNA of the CDR3: TGTGCCAGTAGTCCCGACAGGAACAATCAGCCCCAGCATTTT.

This clone occurred once. The CDR3 here is CASSPGTGDNEQFF. The CDR3 DNA reads as TGTGCCAGCAGCCCCGGGACAGGGGACAATGAGCAGTTCTTC. The chain links TRBV11-1 to TRBJ2-1, with TRBD1 matching 10 bases. V gave up 5 bases and J gave up 5 bases; unmatched junction bases: 3. CDR1 and CDR2 from the germline V gene are SGHAT and FQDESV (reference sequence). This CDR3 has 14 amino acids.

This chain links TRBV10-2 with TRBJ2-5; D may be TRBD2 (6 bases). Between the trimmed V and J ends, which lost 0 bases and 6 bases, there was a span of 14 bases. The germline V gene encodes CDR1 WSHSY and CDR2 SAAADI. The CDR3 loop spans 15 amino acids. Written as DNA, the CDR3 is TGCGCCAGCAGTGAGTCGGAACTAGCTAGGAAGACCCAGTACTTC. Translated, it gives CASSESELARKTQYF.

The CDR3 loop reads CASSQRGGVPGELFF. The CDR3 DNA is TGCGCCAGCAGCCAAAGGGGGGGGGTCCCCGGGGAGCTGTTTTTT. The chain links TRBV4-1 to TRBJ2-2, with D possibly TRBD2 on 7 matching bases. CDR1 is MGHRA and CDR2 is YSYEKL in the germline V gene. CDR3 size: 15 residues. Deletions cut 2 bases from V and 6 bases from J, with 13 bases between.

This chain connects TRBV30 to TRBJ1-5, with D perhaps matching TRBD1 (5 bases). CDR3 length: 13 residues. Germline loops: CDR1 GTSNPN, CDR2 SVGIG (reference sequence). Trimming removed 5 bases at V and 5 bases at J, with 13 bases between. The CDR3 DNA follows: TGTGCCTGGGGCGGGGGAGGGGATCAGCCCCAGCATTTT. Its translation is CAWGGGGDQPQHF.

The rearrangement joins TRBV24-1 to TRBJ1-2, with D possibly being TRBD1 (5 bases). Germline V gene data show CDR1 as KGHDR and CDR2 as SFDVKD. This CDR3 spans 12 amino acids. Between the trimmed V and J ends, which lost 5 bases and 6 bases, there was a span of 9 bases. CDR3 region: CATSAQGDGYTF. CDR3 DNA: TGTGCCACCAGTGCGCAGGGTGATGGCTACACCTTC.

The chain has TRBV30 and TRBJ2-5, with 8 bases aligning to TRBD1. The CDR3 totals 13 residues. Trimming took 4 bases from V and 4 from J; bases not matched to a gene: 5. Germline CDR1 GTSNPN, CDR2 SVGIG (reference sequence). The chain's CDR3 is CAWTGQGVETQYF. The CDR3 DNA reads as TGTGCCTGGACCGGACAGGGAGTAGAGACCCAGTACTTC.

The V gene is TRBV2, the J gene TRBJ2-7; D gene unclear. This CDR3 is built from 12 residues. Germline V gene lookup returns CDR1 SNHLY and CDR2 FYNNEI. V was cut by 6 bases and J by 4 bases, with 10 bases left in between. CDR3 coding DNA: TGTGCCAGCAGGGCACAGTCTTACGAGCAGTACTTC. It codes for CASRAQSYEQYF.

This clone was seen once. The same CDR3 also results from other DNA sequences found in this sample. Here the CDR3 reads CASSVGGQGTGELFF. Written as DNA, the CDR3 is TGTGCCAGCAGCGTAGGGGGGCAGGGCACCGGGGAGCTGTTTTTT. The chain employs TRBV9 and TRBJ2-2; the D gene is possibly TRBD1 (6 bases). V was trimmed by 0 bases and J by 4 bases, leaving 10 bases between them. Germline loops: CDR1 SGDLS, CDR2 YYNGEE. The CDR3 has 15 residues. The entire variable domain, with the rest obtained from reference TRBV9 and TRBJ2-2, is as follows: DSGVTQTPKHLITATGQRVTLRCSPRSGDLSVYWYQQSLDQGLQFLIQYYNGEERAKGNILERFSAQQFPDLHSELNLSSLELGDSALYFCASSVGGQGTGELFFGEGSRLTVL.

The chain has TRBV13 and TRBJ1-1; D is ambiguous. This CDR3 is built from 14 residues. V lost 5 bases and J lost 0, with 10 bases in between. Germline V CDR1 and CDR2: PRHDT, FYEKMQ (reference sequence). The CDR3 coding sequence is TGTGCCAGCAGCCGGACTGTCATGAACACTGAAGCTTTCTTT. It codes for CASSRTVMNTEAFF.